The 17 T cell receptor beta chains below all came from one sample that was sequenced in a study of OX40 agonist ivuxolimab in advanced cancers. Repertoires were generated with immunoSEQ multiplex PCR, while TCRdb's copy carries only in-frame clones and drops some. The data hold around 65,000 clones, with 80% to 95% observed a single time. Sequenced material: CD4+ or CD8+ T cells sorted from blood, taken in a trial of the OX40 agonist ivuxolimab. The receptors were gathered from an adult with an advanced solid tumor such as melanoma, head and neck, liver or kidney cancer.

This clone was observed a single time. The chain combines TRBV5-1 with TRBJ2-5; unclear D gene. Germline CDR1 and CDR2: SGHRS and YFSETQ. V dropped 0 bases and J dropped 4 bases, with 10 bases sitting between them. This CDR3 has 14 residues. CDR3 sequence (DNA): TGCGCCAGCAGCTTGGAACTATCCCCAGAGACCCAGTACTTC. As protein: CASSLELSPETQYF.

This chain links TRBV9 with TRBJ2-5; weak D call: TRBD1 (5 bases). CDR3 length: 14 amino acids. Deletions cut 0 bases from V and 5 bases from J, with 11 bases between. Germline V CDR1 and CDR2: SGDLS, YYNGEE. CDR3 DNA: TGTGCCAGCAGCGTAGGGTCAGGGTGGGAGACCCAGTACTTC. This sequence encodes CASSVGSGWETQYF. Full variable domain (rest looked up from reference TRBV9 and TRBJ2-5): DSGVTQTPKHLITATGQRVTLRCSPRSGDLSVYWYQQSLDQGLQFLIQYYNGEERAKGNILERFSAQQFPDLHSELNLSSLELGDSALYFCASSVGSGWETQYFGPGTRLLVL.

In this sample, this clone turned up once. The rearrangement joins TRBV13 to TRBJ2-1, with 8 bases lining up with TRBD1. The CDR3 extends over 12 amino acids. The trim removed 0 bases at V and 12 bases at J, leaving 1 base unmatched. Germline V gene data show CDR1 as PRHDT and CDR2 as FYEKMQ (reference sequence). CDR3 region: CASSLGTGGQFF. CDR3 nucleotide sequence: TGTGCCAGCAGCTTAGGCACAGGGGGGCAGTTCTTC.

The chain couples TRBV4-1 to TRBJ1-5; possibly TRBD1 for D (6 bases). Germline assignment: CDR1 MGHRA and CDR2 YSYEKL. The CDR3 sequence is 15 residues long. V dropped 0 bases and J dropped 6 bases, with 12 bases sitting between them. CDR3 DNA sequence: TGCGCCAGCAGCCAAGATTGGGGGGGGGCTCAGCCCCAGCATTTT. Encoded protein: CASSQDWGGAQPQHF.

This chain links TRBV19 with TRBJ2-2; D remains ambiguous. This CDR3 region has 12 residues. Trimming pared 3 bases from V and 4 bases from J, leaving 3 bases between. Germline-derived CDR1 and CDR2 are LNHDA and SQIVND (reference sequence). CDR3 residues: CASSMGTGELFF. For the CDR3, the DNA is TGTGCCAGTAGTATGGGCACCGGGGAGCTGTTTTTT.

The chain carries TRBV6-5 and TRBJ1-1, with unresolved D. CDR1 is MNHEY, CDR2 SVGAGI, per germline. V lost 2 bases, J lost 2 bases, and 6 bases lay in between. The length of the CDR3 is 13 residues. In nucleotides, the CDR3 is TGTGCCAGCAGTTACGCCGGTAACACTGAAGCTTTCTTT. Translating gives CASSYAGNTEAFF.

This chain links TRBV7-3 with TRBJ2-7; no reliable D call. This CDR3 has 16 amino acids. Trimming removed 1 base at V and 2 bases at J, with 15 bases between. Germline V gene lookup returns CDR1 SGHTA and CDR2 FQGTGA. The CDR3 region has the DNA TGTGCCAGCAGCTTAATCAGAGCCGACGGAGCCTACGAGCAGTACTTC. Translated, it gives CASSLIRADGAYEQYF.

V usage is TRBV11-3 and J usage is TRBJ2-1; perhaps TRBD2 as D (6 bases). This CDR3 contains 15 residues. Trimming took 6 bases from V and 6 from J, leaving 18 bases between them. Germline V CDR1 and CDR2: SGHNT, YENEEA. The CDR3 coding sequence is TGTGCCAGCAGTCATTGGGGGGACTCCCTCAATGAGCAGTTCTTC. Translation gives CASSHWGDSLNEQFF.

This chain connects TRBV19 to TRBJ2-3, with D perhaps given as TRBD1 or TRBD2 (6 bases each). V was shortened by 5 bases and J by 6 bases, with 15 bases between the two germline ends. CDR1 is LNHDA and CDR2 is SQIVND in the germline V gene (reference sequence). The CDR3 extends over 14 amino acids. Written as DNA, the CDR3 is TGTGCCAGTAGTCTCGAGGGGGGACTCGATACGCAGTATTTT. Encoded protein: CASSLEGGLDTQYF.

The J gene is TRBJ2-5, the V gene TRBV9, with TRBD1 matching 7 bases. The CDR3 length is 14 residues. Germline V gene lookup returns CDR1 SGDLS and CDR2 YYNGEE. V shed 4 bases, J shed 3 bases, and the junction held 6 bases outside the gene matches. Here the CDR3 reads CASSSYDREETQYF. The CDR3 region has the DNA TGTGCCAGCAGCTCCTATGACAGGGAAGAGACCCAGTACTTC.

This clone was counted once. This chain's CDR3 is CASSEGAGGQTEAFF. The CDR3 DNA sequence: TGTGCCAGCAGTGAAGGGGCCGGGGGACAAACTGAAGCTTTCTTT. The genes are TRBV2 and TRBJ1-1, with D tentatively TRBD1 (6 bases). The CDR3 consists of 15 residues. Trimming stripped 1 base from V and 5 bases from J, with 14 bases between. Looked up from germline, CDR1 is SNHLY and CDR2 is FYNNEI.

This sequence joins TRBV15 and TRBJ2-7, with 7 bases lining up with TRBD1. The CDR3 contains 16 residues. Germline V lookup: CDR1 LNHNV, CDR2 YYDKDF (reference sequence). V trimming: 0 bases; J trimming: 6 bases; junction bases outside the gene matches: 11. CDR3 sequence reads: CATSRDTGVVFREQYF. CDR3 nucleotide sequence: TGTGCCACCAGCAGAGATACAGGGGTTGTGTTCCGCGAGCAGTACTTC.

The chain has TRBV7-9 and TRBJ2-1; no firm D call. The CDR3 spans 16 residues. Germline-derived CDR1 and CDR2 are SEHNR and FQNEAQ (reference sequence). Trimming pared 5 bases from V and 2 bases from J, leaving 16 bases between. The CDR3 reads CASSRVTQITYNEQFF. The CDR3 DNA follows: TGTGCCAGCAGCCGCGTGACACAGATTACCTACAATGAGCAGTTCTTC.

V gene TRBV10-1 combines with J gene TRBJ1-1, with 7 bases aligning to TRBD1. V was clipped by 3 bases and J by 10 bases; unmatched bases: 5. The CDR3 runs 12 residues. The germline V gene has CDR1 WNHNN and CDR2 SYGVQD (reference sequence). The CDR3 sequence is CASSEGYRGAFF. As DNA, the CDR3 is TGCGCCAGCAGTGAAGGGTACAGGGGAGCTTTCTTT.

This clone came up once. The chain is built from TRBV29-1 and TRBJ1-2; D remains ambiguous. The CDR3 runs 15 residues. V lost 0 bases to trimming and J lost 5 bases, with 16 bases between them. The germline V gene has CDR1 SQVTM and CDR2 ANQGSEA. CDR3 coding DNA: TGCAGCGTTGAAGATCCCCCCCTGGGAGAGTATGGCTACACCTTC. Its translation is CSVEDPPLGEYGYTF.

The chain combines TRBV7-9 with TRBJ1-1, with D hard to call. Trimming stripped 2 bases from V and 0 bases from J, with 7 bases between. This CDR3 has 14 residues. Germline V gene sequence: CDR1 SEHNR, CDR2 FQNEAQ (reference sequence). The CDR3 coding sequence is TGTGCCAGCAGCTTAACGGGGTTGAACACTGAAGCTTTCTTT. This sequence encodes CASSLTGLNTEAFF.

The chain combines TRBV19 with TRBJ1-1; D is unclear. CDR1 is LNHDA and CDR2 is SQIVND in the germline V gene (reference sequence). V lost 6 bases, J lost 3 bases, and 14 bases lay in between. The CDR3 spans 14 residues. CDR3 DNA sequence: TGTGCCAGTAGCCAAGACCCCCGGGACACTGAAGCTTTCTTT. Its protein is CASSQDPRDTEAFF.